What follows describes a single T cell receptor (beta chain). The CDR3 totals 12 residues. Germline loops: CDR1 SGHKS, CDR2 YYEKEE (reference sequence). Trimming stripped 1 base from V and 10 bases from J, with 9 bases between. This record comes from a study of tumor-infiltrating lymphocytes in oesophageal squamous cell carcinoma. TCRdb re-called the PCR reads with MiXCR, one entry per CDR3 protein. The table includes about 14,000 distinct CDR3 sequences, roughly half detected once. This chain uses TRBV5-5 with TRBJ2-1; D gene unclear. The TCR comes from a male donor with esophageal squamous cell carcinoma. The sample was blood. This CDR3 reads CASSLFPYEQFF. The CDR3 DNA is TGTGCCAGCAGCTTGTTCCCCTACGAGCAGTTCTTC.